Each of the 29 T cell receptor beta chains below was sequenced from the same sample in a study of response to subunit inactivated influenza vaccine. TCRdb re-called the RT-PCR reads through MiXCR, storing one row per CDR3 protein. The sample includes 600,000 to 700,000 distinct CDR3 sequences, approximately 14% of them seen just once. The sample was PBMCs from blood, taken roughly 2 weeks before vaccination. The receptors were gathered from a man in his forties or fifties who received an inactivated influenza vaccine.

This clonotype has a handful of counts. The chain links TRBV20-1 to TRBJ2-1; D gene uncertain. CDR3 length equals 14 residues. V was clipped by 3 bases and J by 9 bases, with 18 bases between them. Germline values: CDR1 DFQATT, CDR2 SNEGSKA (reference sequence). CDR3 region: CSASRKLYSGEQFF. The CDR3 DNA follows: TGCAGTGCTAGTCGGAAGTTGTATTCGGGTGAGCAGTTCTTC.

This chain joins TRBV7-6 and TRBJ2-1; the D gene is possibly TRBD1 (6 bases). Germline CDR1 SGHVS, CDR2 FNYEAQ. V was trimmed by 5 bases and J by 4 bases, leaving 24 bases between them. This CDR3 spans 18 amino acids. CDR3 DNA: TGTGCCAGCAGCCCCACTACCTCGACAGGTGGTGCATACAATGAGCAGTTCTTC. Amino acid sequence: CASSPTTSTGGAYNEQFF.

The rearrangement joins TRBV20-1 to TRBJ2-1; 14 nucleotides line up with TRBD2. This CDR3 contains 13 residues. Germline V lookup: CDR1 DFQATT, CDR2 SNEGSKA (reference sequence). The CDR3 is CRVSGTSGREQFF. The CDR3, as DNA: TGCAGAGTATCTGGGACTAGCGGGAGAGAGCAGTTCTTC.

The chain uses TRBV12-3 or TRBV12-4 and TRBJ2-1, with 10 bases identical to TRBD1. The junction had 10 bases not matched to a gene; V was cut back by 6 bases and J by 8 bases. This CDR3 contains 15 residues. CDR3: CASSAGQGFMDEQFF. CDR3 sequence (DNA): TGTGCCAGCAGCGCGGGACAGGGGTTTATGGATGAGCAGTTCTTC.

In this sample, this clonotype turned up many times. The chain is built from TRBV28 and TRBJ2-4; TRBD2 is a possible D gene (5 bases). The V gene's germline CDR1 is MDHEN and CDR2 SYDVKM. Trimming left V 3 bases short and J 0 bases short, with 24 bases between. The CDR3 runs 20 residues. The CDR3: CASSFQPGLGSSIAKNIQYF. CDR3 DNA: TGTGCCAGCAGTTTCCAACCGGGATTAGGGAGCAGCATAGCCAAAAACATTCAGTACTTC. Drawing the rest from reference TRBV28 and TRBJ2-4, the complete variable domain is DVKVTQSSRYLVKRTGEKVFLECVQDMDHENMFWYRQDPGLGLRLIYFSYDVKMKEKGDIPEGYSVSREKKERFSLILESASTNQTSMYLCASSFQPGLGSSIAKNIQYFGAGTRLSVL.

This chain links TRBV6-1 with TRBJ1-5; the D gene is possibly TRBD1 (6 bases). There are 14 residues in the CDR3. CDR1 is MNHNS and CDR2 is SASEGT in the germline V gene. V was cut by 6 bases and J by 6 bases, with 15 bases left in between. The chain's CDR3 is CASSPRGGPQPQHF. The CDR3 DNA reads as TGTGCCAGCAGCCCTAGGGGGGGACCTCAGCCCCAGCATTTT.

This clonotype was seen repeatedly, ten times or more. The V call is TRBV12-3 or TRBV12-4, the J call TRBJ2-1, with D perhaps matching TRBD2 (6 bases). Trimming removed 2 bases from V and 0 bases from J, with 8 bases in between. The CDR3 has 15 amino acids. CDR3 coding DNA: TGTGCCAGCAGTTTATACGGGGGCTCCTACAATGAGCAGTTCTTC. Its protein is CASSLYGGSYNEQFF.

The J gene is TRBJ2-3, the V gene TRBV4-1; D is perhaps TRBD2 (8 bases). Trimming left V 5 bases short and J 6 bases short, with 21 bases between. The CDR3 extends over 16 amino acids. Germline V CDR1 and CDR2: MGHRA, YSYEKL. CDR3 loop: CASSTPGGGRWDTQYF. The CDR3 region has the DNA TGCGCCAGCAGCACTCCGGGAGGGGGCAGGTGGGATACGCAGTATTTT.

On this clonotype: One end of the junction does not line up with germline, which may come from a read error. This chain connects TRBV12-3 or TRBV12-4 to TRBJ2-5, with 12 bases identical to TRBD2. The length of the CDR3 is 14 residues. The CDR3 DNA follows: TGTGCCAGCAGTCTAGCGGGAGGGCCACAGACCCAGTACTTC. The encoded protein is CASSLAGGPQTQYF.

V and J are TRBV7-8 and TRBJ2-2; 12 bases agree with TRBD2. Germline values: CDR1 SGHVS, CDR2 FQNEAQ. J was trimmed by 5 bases and V by 4 bases; bases with no gene match: 14. There are 19 residues in the CDR3. The CDR3 here is CASSSLLAGGPVWTGELFF. The CDR3 DNA follows: TGTGCCAGCAGCTCGCTGCTAGCGGGGGGGCCCGTTTGGACCGGGGAGCTGTTTTTT.

This clonotype has only a few counts. This rearrangement joins TRBV6-1 to TRBJ1-2; D might be TRBD1 (5 bases). This CDR3 is built from 14 residues. Trimming left V 2 bases short and J 4 bases short, with 11 bases between. Germline-derived CDR1 and CDR2 are MNHNS and SASEGT. CDR3 sequence reads: CASSEPGRTYGYTF. CDR3 sequence (DNA): TGTGCCAGCAGTGAACCGGGACGGACCTATGGCTACACCTTC.

The V call is TRBV7-2, the J call TRBJ1-5; D perhaps matches TRBD1 (6 bases). Trimming pared 1 base from V and 7 bases from J, leaving 8 bases between. There are 13 residues in the CDR3. The germline V gene has CDR1 SGHTA and CDR2 FQGNSA. The CDR3 sequence: CASSLVGGQPQHF. The CDR3 bases are TGTGCCAGCAGCTTAGTAGGGGGACAGCCCCAGCATTTT. Filled out from reference TRBV7-2 and TRBJ1-5, the complete variable domain reads GAGVSQSPSNKVTEKGKDVELRCDPISGHTALYWYRQSLGQGLEFLIYFQGNSAPDKSGLPSDRFSAERTGGSVSTLTIQRTQQEDSAVYLCASSLVGGQPQHFGDGTRLSIL.

This clonotype was detected only a few times. V gene TRBV6-5 combines with J gene TRBJ1-2, with D maybe TRBD1 (5 bases). The V and J ends lost 2 bases and 4 bases respectively, with 17 bases between them. Germline-derived CDR1 and CDR2 are MNHEY and SVGAGI. The CDR3 totals 16 residues. The CDR3 loop reads CASSYRPNLGGYGYTF. In DNA, the CDR3 is TGTGCCAGCAGTTACCGTCCGAACCTGGGGGGCTATGGCTACACCTTC.

This clonotype was seen only a few times. This chain links TRBV4-2 with TRBJ2-4; D might be TRBD2 (5 bases). V lost 3 bases to trimming and J lost 5 bases, with 17 bases between them. Germline-derived CDR1 and CDR2 are LGHNA and YNFKEQ. The CDR3 runs to 16 residues. The CDR3 DNA sequence: TGTGCCAGCAGCCATACAACTCTAGCCCCCGAAAACATTCAGTACTTC. Amino acid sequence: CASSHTTLAPENIQYF.

J is TRBJ2-7 and V is TRBV28; TRBD2 might be the D (6 bases). The V gene lost 6 bases and the J gene lost 2 bases, with 17 bases spanning the gap. This CDR3 region has 15 residues. From germline, CDR1 is MDHEN and CDR2 SYDVKM. CDR3 residues: CASSSGPGLPYEQYF. The CDR3 DNA sequence: TGTGCCAGCAGCTCCGGGCCGGGACTGCCCTACGAGCAGTACTTC.

This clonotype was observed many times. This chain joins TRBV4-3 and TRBJ2-5, with 7 bases lining up with TRBD1. The CDR3 consists of 15 residues. V trimming: 0 bases; J trimming: 2 bases; junction bases outside the gene matches: 3. CDR1 is LGHNA and CDR2 is YSLEER in the germline V gene. The CDR3 loop reads CASSQEHRGQETQYF. CDR3 bases: TGCGCCAGCAGCCAAGAACACAGGGGACAAGAGACCCAGTACTTC.

This chain uses TRBV5-1 with TRBJ2-1; 13 bases are shared with TRBD2. Germline CDR1 is SGHRS and CDR2 is YFSETQ. The CDR3 is made up of 19 amino acids. Trimming took 0 bases from V and 3 from J; bases not matched to a gene: 9. The CDR3 region is CASSLDTSGGAPIYNEQFF. The CDR3 DNA is TGCGCCAGCAGCTTGGATACTAGCGGGGGGGCACCGATCTACAATGAGCAGTTCTTC. Full variable domain (remainder filled in from reference TRBV5-1 and TRBJ2-1): KAGVTQTPRYLIKTRGQQVTLSCSPISGHRSVSWYQQTPGQGLQFLFEYFSETQRNKGNFPGRFSGRQFSNSRSEMNVSTLELGDSALYLCASSLDTSGGAPIYNEQFFGPGTRLTVL.

In this sample, this clonotype turned up a few times. The chain joins TRBV5-6 to TRBJ2-5; TRBD2 aligns across 13 bases. Trimming cost V 6 bases and J 2 bases; bases outside gene matches: 7. CDR1 is SGHDT and CDR2 is YYEEEE in the germline V gene. This CDR3 contains 16 residues. The DNA for the CDR3 is TGTGCCAGCAACATGGGACTAGCGGGGAGACAAGAGACCCAGTACTTC. Its translation is CASNMGLAGRQETQYF.

This clonotype was counted between two and nine times. The chain combines TRBV10-3 with TRBJ1-2; no definite D call. Deletions cut 0 bases from V and 2 bases from J, with 4 bases between. CDR1 ENHRY and CDR2 SYGVKD come from the germline V gene. The CDR3 runs to 13 residues. The CDR3 region has the DNA TGTGCCATCAGTGAGTCACAGAACTATGGCTACACCTTC. Encoded protein: CAISESQNYGYTF.

This clonotype was detected ten times or more. The genes are TRBV28 and TRBJ2-2; D uncertain. Germline V CDR1 and CDR2: MDHEN, SYDVKM. The CDR3 has 15 amino acids. The V and J ends lost 5 bases and 2 bases respectively, with 12 bases between them. The chain's CDR3 is CASSNLQGNTGELFF. CDR3 sequence (DNA): TGTGCCAGCAGTAACCTACAAGGAAACACCGGGGAGCTGTTTTTT.

V is TRBV7-2 and J is TRBJ2-3; D perhaps matches TRBD2 (6 bases). The CDR3 is made up of 14 amino acids. With 6 bases removed from V and 2 bases from J, the gap between germline ends came to 12 bases. Germline values: CDR1 SGHTA, CDR2 FQGNSA. CDR3 DNA sequence: TGTGCCAGCAGAATGGACTATATCACAGATACGCAGTATTTT. Its translation is CASRMDYITDTQYF.

The rearrangement links TRBV20-1 to TRBJ2-1; D is perhaps TRBD2 (5 bases). CDR1 DFQATT and CDR2 SNEGSKA come from the germline V gene (reference sequence). This CDR3 region has 13 residues. V was shortened by 3 bases and J by 4 bases, with 10 bases between the two germline ends. CDR3 protein: CSARGVGYNEQFF. The CDR3 region has the DNA TGCAGTGCTAGGGGAGTGGGATACAATGAGCAGTTCTTC.

This clonotype was detected only a few times. This chain joins TRBV7-9 and TRBJ2-3; D ambiguous. Deletions cut 2 bases from V and 0 bases from J, with 12 bases between. Germline assignment: CDR1 SEHNR and CDR2 FQNEAQ (reference sequence). This CDR3 contains 16 residues. CDR3 nucleotide sequence: TGTGCCAGCAGCTTAACCGCCGAACCTAGCACAGATACGCAGTATTTT. Protein sequence: CASSLTAEPSTDTQYF. Combining the CDR3 with reference TRBV7-9 and TRBJ2-3 gives the whole variable domain DTGVSQNPRHKITKRGQNVTFRCDPISEHNRLYWYRQTLGQGPEFLTYFQNEAQLEKSRLLSDRFSAERPKGSFSTLEIQRTEQGDSAMYLCASSLTAEPSTDTQYFGPGTRLTVL.

This chain uses TRBV24-1 with TRBJ2-5, with D possibly being TRBD2 (6 bases). The CDR3 is 15 amino acids. In germline, CDR1 is KGHDR, CDR2 SFDVKD. The V and J ends lost 4 bases and 2 bases respectively, with 13 bases between them. The CDR3 bases are TGTGCCACCAGTGACCCCTCGGACTATCAAGAGACCCAGTACTTC. It yields the protein CATSDPSDYQETQYF.

This clonotype has only a few counts. This rearrangement joins TRBV5-1 to TRBJ2-7; D might be TRBD1 (6 bases). CDR3 length equals 13 residues. V was clipped by 7 bases and J by 3 bases, with 14 bases between them. Germline V gives CDR1 SGHRS, CDR2 YFSETQ. CDR3 sequence: CASGSQGSYEQYF. CDR3 coding DNA: TGCGCCAGCGGGTCACAGGGTAGCTACGAGCAGTACTTC.

The rearrangement links TRBV19 to TRBJ2-1; 7 nucleotides align to TRBD1. In germline, CDR1 is LNHDA, CDR2 SQIVND (reference sequence). This CDR3 spans 15 amino acids. V was clipped by 11 bases and J by 8 bases; unmatched bases: 18. Here the CDR3 DNA reads TGTGCCCCACCCCGACAGGGCTGGTCAAATGATGAGCAGTTCTTC. Its translation is CAPPRQGWSNDEQFF.

This clonotype was detected a few times. The chain has TRBV10-3 and TRBJ1-2; 10 positions match TRBD1. The CDR3 consists of 14 residues. Germline V gene data show CDR1 as ENHRY and CDR2 as SYGVKD. The J segment lost 7 bases and the V segment lost 6 bases, leaving 8 bases of the junction unmatched. The CDR3 protein is CAISRQGAMGGYTF. DNA of the CDR3: TGTGCCATCAGCCGACAGGGGGCCATGGGTGGCTACACCTTC.

This clonotype was seen repeatedly, ten times or more. The chain carries TRBV5-1 and TRBJ2-1; no clear D. The CDR3 contains 13 residues. Trimming took off 7 bases at V and 4 bases at J, with 12 bases between the two ends. The germline V gene has CDR1 SGHRS and CDR2 YFSETQ. CDR3 nucleotides: TGCGCCAGCGCCGACCGTGGGTACAATGAGCAGTTCTTC. Protein sequence: CASADRGYNEQFF.

There are a few counts of this clonotype. The rearrangement uses TRBV4-2 and TRBJ2-3; 11 bases match TRBD2. The V and J ends lost 2 bases and 2 bases, in that order; junction bases with no gene match: 12. Germline lookup yields CDR1 LGHNA and CDR2 YNFKEQ. This CDR3 region has 19 residues. CDR3 loop: CASSQYLAGGPPLTDTQYF. CDR3 DNA sequence: TGTGCCAGCAGCCAATACCTAGCGGGGGGTCCCCCTCTCACAGATACGCAGTATTTT.